These 12 T cell receptor beta chains were all obtained from the same sample, sequenced in a study of post-analysis software for immune sequencing data. Study-level results: Patients had higher frequencies than controls of a few TRBV segments, including TRBV5-6, TRBV5-1 and TRBV20-1.

These TCRs' antigens remain unknown. Incorporated into the TCR beta cDNA libraries were unique molecular identifiers, which served to reduce PCR and sequencing biases. One entry per CDR3 protein, called by TCRdb with MiXCR from the PCR reads. The table lists roughly 580,000 distinct CDR3 sequences, around 47% of them singletons. Sequenced sample: blood. Receptors were obtained from a girl under 18 with multiple sclerosis.

This chain joins TRBV7-2 and TRBJ2-3; D not resolved. Germline assignment: CDR1 SGHTA and CDR2 FQGNSA. CDR3 size: 15 residues. V was cut by 4 bases and J by 2 bases, with 13 bases left in between. In nucleotides, the CDR3 is TGTGCCAGCAGCTCCCACCGGGCCCCCACAGATACGCAGTATTTT. As protein: CASSSHRAPTDTQYF. Supplemented by reference TRBV7-2 and TRBJ2-3, the full variable domain reads GAGVSQSPSNKVTEKGKDVELRCDPISGHTALYWYRQSLGQGLEFLIYFQGNSAPDKSGLPSDRFSAERTGGSVSTLTIQRTQQEDSAVYLCASSSHRAPTDTQYFGPGTRLTVL.

The genes are TRBV12-3 or TRBV12-4 and TRBJ2-6; either TRBD1 or TRBD2 may fit D (5 bases each). The CDR3 consists of 15 residues. Trimming removed 3 bases from V and 2 bases from J, with 8 bases in between. The CDR3 coding sequence is TGTGCCAGCAGTTTCGGGGCGACTGGGGCCAACGTCCTGACTTTC. It codes for CASSFGATGANVLTF.

The sample holds a few counts of this clonotype. This sequence joins TRBV24-1 and TRBJ1-2; no reliable D call. The CDR3 length is 11 residues. Trimming stripped 0 bases from V and 8 bases from J, with 3 bases between. CDR1 is KGHDR and CDR2 is SFDVKD in the germline V gene. DNA of the CDR3: TGTGCCACCAGTGATTTGTCGGGCTACACCTTC. Protein product: CATSDLSGYTF.

Comments on this clonotype: A much larger clone lies one base from this, so it may be a read error. The chain is built from TRBV6-4 and TRBJ2-3; the match to TRBD2 covers 7 bases. Germline CDR1 MRHNA, CDR2 SNTAGT. The V gene end was trimmed by 0 bases and the J gene end by 3 bases; junction bases not matched to a gene: 0. CDR3 length: 14 residues. CDR3 coding DNA: TGTGCCAGCAGTGACTCGCGGGAGACAGATACGCAGTATTTT. This translates into CASSDSRETDTQYF.

The chain joins TRBV20-1 to TRBJ2-7, with 8 positions matching TRBD2. The V and J ends lost 4 bases and 1 base, in that order; junction bases with no gene match: 6. Germline CDR1 and CDR2: DFQATT and SNEGSKA (reference sequence). This CDR3 region has 14 residues. The CDR3 bases are TGCAGTGCTAAAAGCGGGAGTTATTCCTACGAGCAGTACTTC. Translating it yields CSAKSGSYSYEQYF.

The chain links TRBV7-9 to TRBJ1-2; the match to TRBD1 covers 8 bases. The CDR3 is 15 residues long. After removal of 5 bases from V and 2 bases from J, the junction contained 7 bases not matched to a gene. Germline loops: CDR1 SEHNR, CDR2 FQNEAQ (reference sequence). As DNA, the CDR3 is TGTGCCAGCAGCCCCAGGACAGGGACGAACTATGGCTACACCTTC. It specifies CASSPRTGTNYGYTF.

J is TRBJ2-5 and V is TRBV9; 9 bases fit TRBD2. The CDR3 loop spans 17 amino acids. Per the germline V gene, CDR1 is SGDLS and CDR2 is YYNGEE. V dropped 4 bases and J dropped 2; count of bases not matched to a gene: 12. CDR3 sequence: CASSLGGTSGLQETQYF. In nucleotides, the CDR3 is TGTGCCAGCAGCCTAGGAGGAACTAGCGGGTTACAAGAGACCCAGTACTTC.

The V and J genes are TRBV11-2 and TRBJ1-1; D gene unclear. V dropped 0 bases and J dropped 3 bases, with 5 bases sitting between them. The V gene's germline CDR1 is SGHAT and CDR2 FQNNGV. The CDR3 has 13 amino acids. The CDR3 region is CASSLDVDTEAFF. The DNA for the CDR3 is TGTGCCAGCAGCTTAGACGTGGACACTGAAGCTTTCTTT. The complete variable domain, with remaining parts taken from reference TRBV11-2 and TRBJ1-1, reads EAGVAQSPRYKIIEKRQSVAFWCNPISGHATLYWYQQILGQGPKLLIQFQNNGVVDDSQLPKDRFSAERLKGVDSTLKIQPAKLEDSAVYLCASSLDVDTEAFFGQGTRLTVV.

This chain joins TRBV7-2 and TRBJ2-3; 7 bases line up with TRBD2. V lost 1 base to trimming and J lost 4 bases; unmatched junction nucleotides: 5. Per the germline V gene, CDR1 is SGHTA and CDR2 is FQGNSA. The CDR3 sequence is 15 residues long. CDR3 in amino acids: CASSLVWGGSDTQYF. The CDR3 coding sequence is TGTGCCAGCAGCTTAGTGTGGGGGGGGTCAGATACGCAGTATTTT.

The gene calls are TRBV5-1 and TRBJ2-1, with 7 nucleotides matching TRBD2. The J segment lost 8 bases and the V segment lost 6 bases, leaving 14 bases of the junction unmatched. The CDR3 covers 15 residues. In germline, CDR1 is SGHRS, CDR2 YFSETQ. The DNA for the CDR3 is TGCGCCAGCACCATGACAATTATGGGGGGGTATGAGCAGTTCTTC. Translation gives CASTMTIMGGYEQFF.

The J gene is TRBJ1-2, the V gene TRBV10-3, with D unclear. V gave up 0 bases and J gave up 5 bases, with 4 bases separating them. Germline V gene lookup returns CDR1 ENHRY and CDR2 SYGVKD. The CDR3 length is 12 residues. CDR3 amino acids: CAISESGYGYTF. Here the CDR3 DNA reads TGTGCCATCAGTGAGTCGGGGTATGGCTACACCTTC.

This chain connects TRBV14 to TRBJ2-7, with D unclear. The CDR3 has 11 amino acids. Per germline, CDR1 SGHDN and CDR2 FVKESK. V dropped 2 bases and J dropped 5 bases, with 4 bases sitting between them. The CDR3 loop is CASSQRHEQYF. CDR3 nucleotide sequence: TGTGCCAGCAGCCAAAGGCACGAGCAGTACTTC.